These T cell receptor beta chains were read from a single sample in a study of control samples from healthy donors and cancer patients. The protocol was immunoSEQ multiplex PCR, while the TCRdb copy is restricted to in-frame clones and leaves out a portion. The sample has tens of thousands of clones; around 94% are singletons. Sample: blood. The source is a man aged 30-40 years in good health. The CDR3 runs from the conserved cysteine through the conserved F or W. A D gene is named only where the DNA matches it firmly. Size values are once, few and many counts, or a class for expanded clones, and some rows have none.

size: .; V: TRBV28; J: TRBJ1-1; D: .; DNA: TGTGCCAGCAGTATAGGACAGCTGAACACTGAAGCTTTCTTT; CDR3: CASSIGQLNTEAFF
size: .; V: TRBV14; J: TRBJ2-5; D: TRBD2; DNA: TGTGCCAGCAGCCACCTAGCGGATAGCGAAGAGACCCAGTACTTC; CDR3: CASSHLADSEETQYF
size: .; V: TRBV7-9; J: TRBJ2-3; D: .; DNA: TGTGCCAGCAGCTTAGAATTGGTGAGGGATACGCAGTATTTT; CDR3: CASSLELVRDTQYF
size: .; V: TRBV15; J: TRBJ1-1; D: .; DNA: TGTGCCACCAGCAGAGTACGCCAGACGGGGACTGAAGCTTTCTTT; CDR3: CATSRVRQTGTEAFF
size: .; V: TRBV19; J: TRBJ2-1; D: TRBD1; DNA: TGTGCCAGTAGTATAGGAGCAGGGGGCTCCTACAATGAGCAGTTCTTC; CDR3: CASSIGAGGSYNEQFF
size: .; V: TRBV4-1; J: TRBJ1-6; D: .; DNA: TGCGCCAGCAGCCAAGGACCACATAGGGATTCACCCCTCCACTTT; CDR3: CASSQGPHRDSPLHF
size: .; V: TRBV5-1; J: TRBJ1-3; D: TRBD1; DNA: TGCGCCAGCAGCCCGCGACAGGGTGTTGGAAACACCATATATTTT; CDR3: CASSPRQGVGNTIYF
size: .; V: TRBV18; J: TRBJ1-5; D: .; DNA: TGTGCCAGCTCACAGCCGGGGGCGGGTAGCAATCAGCCCCAGCATTTT; CDR3: CASSQPGAGSNQPQHF
size: .; V: TRBV5-1; J: TRBJ2-1; D: TRBD2; DNA: TGCGCCAGCAGCTCGGGACTAGCGGGAGTTATCTACAATGAGCAGTTCTTC; CDR3: CASSSGLAGVIYNEQFF
size: .; V: TRBV11-1; J: TRBJ1-6; D: .; DNA: TGTGCCAGCAGCTTACGGGACGGGAATTCACCCCTCCACTTT; CDR3: CASSLRDGNSPLHF
size: .; V: TRBV2; J: TRBJ2-5; D: .; DNA: TGTGCCAGCAGTGAACAGGCGAGGGGTTCGTCTGAGACCCAGTACTTC; CDR3: CASSEQARGSSETQYF
size: .; V: TRBV6-5; J: TRBJ1-6; D: .; DNA: TGTGCCAGCAGTCGGAACTCCTATAATTCACCCCTCCACTTT; CDR3: CASSRNSYNSPLHF
size: .; V: TRBV7-9; J: TRBJ1-2; D: .; DNA: TGTGCCAGCAGCTTAGCCTGGACAGATTCTAACTATGGCTACACCTTC; CDR3: CASSLAWTDSNYGYTF
size: .; V: TRBV9; J: TRBJ2-2; D: .; DNA: TGTGCCAGCAGCGTAGCCAGGGAAGGAACCGGGGAGCTGTTTTTT; CDR3: CASSVAREGTGELFF
size: once; V: TRBV6-5; J: TRBJ1-4; D: .; DNA: TGTGCCAGCAGTCCATCACTAGCAACTAATGAAAAACTGTTTTTT; CDR3: CASSPSLATNEKLFF
size: once; V: TRBV4-3; J: TRBJ1-5; D: .; DNA: TGCGCCAGCAGCCAAGATGGAGTGGGGGGTCGTCAGCCCCAGCATTTT; CDR3: CASSQDGVGGRQPQHF
size: .; V: TRBV5-1; J: TRBJ1-5; D: TRBD1; DNA: TGCGCCAGCAGCTTGGACAGGGGGGTCGGACAGCCCCAGCATTTT; CDR3: CASSLDRGVGQPQHF
size: .; V: TRBV4-1; J: TRBJ1-5; D: .; DNA: TGCGCCAGCAGCCAAGATAACAGCCACAATCAGCCCCAGCATTTT; CDR3: CASSQDNSHNQPQHF
size: .; V: TRBV5-4; J: TRBJ2-3; D: TRBD1; DNA: TGTGCCAGCAGCTTGGGAGCAGGGGGCAGGACAGATACGCAGTATTTT; CDR3: CASSLGAGGRTDTQYF
size: .; V: TRBV29-1; J: TRBJ2-7; D: TRBD2; DNA: TGCAGCGCCCTTAGCGGGAGGGACTCCTACGAGCAGTACTTC; CDR3: CSALSGRDSYEQYF
size: .; V: TRBV9; J: TRBJ1-2; D: .; DNA: TGTGCCAGCAACATATATGGTCTCGGCTACACCTTC; CDR3: CASNIYGLGYTF
size: .; V: TRBV21-1; J: TRBJ1-4; D: .; DNA: TGTGCCAGCAGCAGAAACCAGCGCGGACAGGGGCGGGGTGAAAAACTGTTTTTT; CDR3: CASSRNQRGQGRGEKLFF
size: .; V: TRBV6-5; J: TRBJ1-1; D: .; DNA: TGTGCCAGCAGTTTGCGGGGGCTTAGAGACACTGAAGCTTTCTTT; CDR3: CASSLRGLRDTEAFF
size: .; V: TRBV23-1; J: TRBJ1-4; D: .; DNA: TGCGCCAGCAGCGACAGCAGGGAGGGAGGAAAACTGTTTTTT; CDR3: CASSDSREGGKLFF
size: .; V: TRBV28; J: TRBJ2-6; D: .; DNA: TGTGCCAGCAGTTCAGGTTCCCCTTACTCTGGGGCCAACGTCCTGACTTTC; CDR3: CASSSGSPYSGANVLTF
size: .; V: TRBV18; J: TRBJ2-3; D: .; DNA: TGTGCCAGCTCACCACCGACCAGGACAGATACGCAGTATTTT; CDR3: CASSPPTRTDTQYF
size: .; V: TRBV28; J: TRBJ1-1; D: .; DNA: TGTGCCAGCAGTTCCCCGGGGGAGGCTAAAAACACTGAAGCTTTCTTT; CDR3: CASSSPGEAKNTEAFF
size: .; V: TRBV4-1; J: TRBJ1-5; D: .; DNA: TGCGCCAGCAGCCGGGGAGGGGATAGCAATCAGCCCCAGCATTTT; CDR3: CASSRGGDSNQPQHF
size: .; V: TRBV25-1; J: TRBJ2-5; D: .; DNA: TGTGCCAGCAGTGCACCGAAAGAGACCCAGTACTTC; CDR3: CASSAPKETQYF
size: few; V: TRBV19; J: TRBJ2-2; D: .; DNA: TGTGCCAGTTGTGGGTTAGGGACCGTCTCCGGCACCGGGGAGCTGTTTTTT; CDR3: CASCGLGTVSGTGELFF
size: .; V: TRBV4-1; J: TRBJ2-1; D: .; DNA: TGCGCCAGCAGCCAAGTGCGAAGGGATGGTTATAATGAGCAGTTCTTC; CDR3: CASSQVRRDGYNEQFF
size: .; V: TRBV3-1/TRBV3-2; J: TRBJ2-7; D: TRBD1; DNA: TGTGCCAGCAGCCAAGGGACAGGGACCTTCTACGAGCAGTACTTC; CDR3: CASSQGTGTFYEQYF
size: .; V: TRBV5-1; J: TRBJ2-1; D: TRBD2; DNA: TGCGCCAGCAGAACGGGACTAGCGGGAGCGAATGAGCAGTTCTTC; CDR3: CASRTGLAGANEQFF
size: once; V: TRBV13; J: TRBJ2-1; D: TRBD2; DNA: TGTGCCAGCAGCCAATTCTATGACGGACTAGCGGGGGGTTACCGCTCCTACAATGAGCAGTTCTTC; CDR3: CASSQFYDGLAGGYRSYNEQFF
size: .; V: TRBV4-2; J: TRBJ2-4; D: TRBD2; DNA: TGTGCCAGCAGCCAAGAAATTCCGAGACTAGCGGGGGAGGACAAAAACATTCAGTACTTC; CDR3: CASSQEIPRLAGEDKNIQYF
size: .; V: TRBV19; J: TRBJ1-1; D: .; DNA: TGTGCCAGTTCCTGGACCCAAGGGGCCACTGAAGCTTTCTTT; CDR3: CASSWTQGATEAFF
size: once; V: TRBV7-9; J: TRBJ1-5; D: .; DNA: TGTGCCAGCAGCTTCGAGGGTTACCCACCCCAGCATTTT; CDR3: CASSFEGYPPQHF
size: .; V: TRBV5-1; J: TRBJ1-2; D: .; DNA: TGCGCCAGCAGCTTTCAGGACAGCAACTATGGCTACACCTTC; CDR3: CASSFQDSNYGYTF
size: few; V: TRBV13; J: TRBJ1-2; D: .; DNA: TGTGCCAGCAGCTTAGGTACGGGGGACTATGGCTACACCTTC; CDR3: CASSLGTGDYGYTF